What follows are 27 T cell receptor beta chains derived from one specimen sequenced in a study of low-dose radiotherapy and immunotherapy resistance in tumors. Time point noted: before trial treatment. First-strand cDNA relied on TRAV- and TRBV-specific primers spanning alpha and beta chains. TCRs underwent roughly 20 PCR cycles of amplification with a constant-region primer and V-primer adapter. TCRdb redid the calling of the reads with MiXCR, one entry per CDR3 protein. The repertoire includes more than 70,000 distinct CDR3 sequences, around 32% of them detected once, and approximately 12% sits in the top ten. The specimen comprised PBMCs, sampled before treatment. The receptors derive from a female donor with ovarian cancer.

Many counts were recorded for this clonotype. The rearrangement uses TRBV6-2 or TRBV6-3 and TRBJ2-1, with TRBD2 matching over 9 bases. From germline, CDR1 is MNHEY and CDR2 SVGEGT. V lost 0 bases, J lost 10 bases, and 4 bases stayed unmatched. The CDR3 is 14 residues long. CDR3 in amino acids: CASSYSRGLAEQFF. CDR3 coding DNA: TGTGCCAGCAGTTACTCGAGAGGACTAGCGGAGCAGTTCTTC.

This clonotype was detected many times. The rearrangement links TRBV6-1 to TRBJ2-2, with 8 bases that match TRBD2. This CDR3 contains 14 residues. V gave up 5 bases and J gave up 6 bases; unmatched junction bases: 5. Germline V gene lookup returns CDR1 MNHNS and CDR2 SASEGT. CDR3 in DNA: TGTGCCAGCAGTCGGCGGGGGGCGGCCGGGGAGCTGTTTTTT. Its translation is CASSRRGAAGELFF.

This clonotype has a count of ten or more. V usage is TRBV20-1 and J usage is TRBJ2-3; 16 bases map to TRBD2. CDR3 size: 15 residues. CDR1 DFQATT and CDR2 SNEGSKA come from the germline V gene (reference sequence). Unmatched junction bases numbered 4, after V lost 3 bases and J lost 7 bases. In DNA form, the CDR3 reads TGCAGTGCTAGCGGGACTAGCGGGAGGGTGAATACGCAGTATTTT. Residues: CSASGTSGRVNTQYF.

This clonotype has only a few counts. The chain carries TRBV2 and TRBJ1-6, with 9 bases identical to TRBD1. Unmatched junction bases numbered 6, after V lost 0 bases and J lost 6 bases. Germline V lookup: CDR1 SNHLY, CDR2 FYNNEI. This CDR3 contains 17 residues. The CDR3 nucleotides are TGTGCCAGCAGTGAAGCGCGGGACAGGGTAACTAATTCACCCCTCCACTTT. Protein sequence: CASSEARDRVTNSPLHF.

This clonotype was seen ten or more times. This chain connects TRBV5-1 to TRBJ2-7; no clear D. This CDR3 comprises 14 residues. Trimming cost V 1 base and J 1 base, with 9 bases left between them. Per germline, CDR1 SGHRS and CDR2 YFSETQ. Here the CDR3 DNA reads TGCGCCAGCAGCTTGTGGGATGGATCCTACGAGCAGTACTTC. This translates into CASSLWDGSYEQYF.

In this sample, this clonotype turned up many times. This chain links TRBV29-1 with TRBJ2-7, with D possibly matching TRBD1 (6 bases). Germline V gene sequence: CDR1 SQVTM, CDR2 ANQGSEA. This CDR3 spans 14 amino acids. The V end lost 6 bases, the J end lost 0 bases, and 15 bases lay between the germline ends. CDR3: CSVGDRSISYEQYF. The CDR3 DNA follows: TGCAGCGTCGGCGACAGGAGTATCTCCTACGAGCAGTACTTC.

This clonotype came up many times. The V call is TRBV10-3, the J call TRBJ2-1, with a tentative D call TRBD2 (5 bases). V was trimmed by 7 bases and J by 2 bases, leaving 9 bases between them. CDR1 ENHRY and CDR2 SYGVKD come from the germline V gene. The CDR3 is 13 amino acids. This chain's CDR3 is CAITSGTYNEQFF. CDR3 nucleotide sequence: TGTGCCATCACCTCCGGGACCTACAATGAGCAGTTCTTC.

This clonotype appeared once. This sequence is one base from a far larger clone and is likely a read error. The chain employs TRBV6-6 and TRBJ2-5; no reliable D call. The CDR3 runs to 16 residues. Trimming took 2 bases from V and 5 from J, leaving 18 bases between them. From germline, CDR1 is MNHNY and CDR2 SVGAGI (reference sequence). CDR3 region: CASSYAPGSLGETQYF. As DNA, the CDR3 is TGTGCCAGCAGTTACGCCCCTGGCAGTCTGGGGGAGACCCAGTACTTC.

This clonotype was found many times. V and J are TRBV21-1 and TRBJ2-4; the DNA was not used to check the table's D call, TRBD1. TRBV21-1 is labeled a pseudogene. There are 20 residues in the CDR3. CDR3 DNA sequence: TGTGCCAGCAGCAAAAAAGGGGGGGCTTCCATGGTGCGTGGCAAAAACATTCAGTACTTC. Translated, it gives CASSKKGGASMVRGKNIQYF.

This clonotype was seen a few times. The chain has TRBV9 and TRBJ2-1; 7 bases agree with TRBD2. Germline lookup yields CDR1 SGDLS and CDR2 YYNGEE. The ends lost 0 bases at V and 3 bases at J; junction bases unmatched: 3. CDR3 length: 15 residues. The CDR3 is CASSVELADYNEQFF. The CDR3, as DNA: TGTGCCAGCAGCGTAGAGCTAGCGGACTACAATGAGCAGTTCTTC.

This clonotype was recorded at least ten times. The rearrangement uses TRBV18 and TRBJ1-3; D not resolved. There are 14 residues in the CDR3. Germline V gives CDR1 KGHSH, CDR2 LQKENI. V lost 2 bases and J lost 4, with 9 bases in between. CDR3 residues: CASSPRESGNTIYF. CDR3 nucleotide sequence: TGTGCCAGCTCACCAAGGGAGTCCGGAAACACCATATATTTT.

The V and J genes are TRBV19 and TRBJ1-4; D not resolved. V was trimmed by 7 bases and J by 4 bases, leaving 16 bases between them. CDR1 LNHDA and CDR2 SQIVND come from the germline V gene (reference sequence). The CDR3 extends over 15 amino acids. CDR3 sequence reads: CASTANLKGNEKLFF. In DNA form, the CDR3 reads TGTGCCAGTACCGCCAATCTCAAGGGTAATGAAAAACTGTTTTTT.

This clonotype was found many times. The chain employs TRBV6-1 and TRBJ2-3, with D uncertain. Per germline, CDR1 MNHNS and CDR2 SASEGT. The CDR3 has 14 amino acids. The V and J ends lost 7 bases and 5 bases respectively, with 16 bases between them. The CDR3 DNA sequence: TGTGCCAGCACTCCAGCCACATCGGGAGATACGCAGTATTTT. The encoded protein is CASTPATSGDTQYF.

The V call is TRBV7-9, the J call TRBJ2-7, with 8 positions matching TRBD2. V lost 1 base to trimming and J lost 9 bases; unmatched junction nucleotides: 17. CDR3 size: 17 residues. Germline CDR1 is SEHNR and CDR2 is FQNEAQ (reference sequence). The CDR3 is CASSLGSSGGSPRWQYF. The CDR3 nucleotides read TGTGCCAGCAGCTTAGGATCCAGCGGGGGTTCTCCCCGCTGGCAGTACTTC.

This clonotype was seen many times. The gene calls are TRBV19 and TRBJ2-1; D gene uncertain. V was trimmed by 5 bases and J by 7 bases, leaving 6 bases between them. The CDR3 sequence is 11 residues long. Per germline, CDR1 LNHDA and CDR2 SQIVND (reference sequence). CDR3 protein: CASSAVNEQFF. The CDR3 DNA follows: TGTGCCAGTAGTGCCGTAAATGAGCAGTTCTTC.

Comment on this clonotype: This likely stems from a read error, as it lies one base from a far larger clone. This chain links TRBV5-3 with TRBJ2-3, with D maybe TRBD2 (5 bases). TRBV5-3 is noted as an ORF with a role that remains uncertain. This CDR3 contains 15 residues. The V end was cut by 8 bases, the J end by 2 bases, with 18 bases between. CDR3 in DNA: TGTGCCAGCAACGGGGAGTTTACCAACACAGATACGCAGTATTTT. As protein: CASNGEFTNTDTQYF.

The chain recombines TRBV30 with TRBJ1-6; D unclear. V lost 1 base to trimming and J lost 7 bases, with 2 bases between them. Germline V gives CDR1 GTSNPN, CDR2 SVGIG (reference sequence). This CDR3 comprises 11 residues. In nucleotides, the CDR3 is TGTGCCTGGAGTGGGAATTCACCCCTCCACTTT. It translates to CAWSGNSPLHF.

The V gene is TRBV10-2, the J gene TRBJ2-7, with D perhaps TRBD1 (6 bases). The CDR3 consists of 15 residues. In germline, CDR1 is WSHSY, CDR2 SAAADI. Trimming left V 7 bases short and J 7 bases short, with 23 bases between. CDR3 nucleotide sequence: TGCGCCAGCAACAAGCCGGGACCCAAGGGGGAAGAGCAGTACTTC. Its translation: CASNKPGPKGEEQYF.

A few counts support this clonotype. The chain carries TRBV30 and TRBJ2-5; D uncertain. The V end was cut by 1 base, the J end by 5 bases, with 14 bases between. CDR3 length equals 14 residues. Per germline, CDR1 GTSNPN and CDR2 SVGIG (reference sequence). The CDR3 DNA sequence: TGTGCCTGGAGTGAGGGCAGCAAACACGAGACCCAGTACTTC. This sequence encodes CAWSEGSKHETQYF.

This clonotype was seen only once. This sequence is one base from a far larger clone and is likely a read error. This chain joins TRBV5-3 and TRBJ2-3, with 8 bases matching TRBD2. TRBV5-3 is flagged as an ORF with uncertain function. The CDR3 sequence is 15 residues long. For the CDR3, the DNA is TGCGCCAGCAGCCATAGCGGGAACGGGTTAGATACGCAGTATTTT. It translates to CASSHSGNGLDTQYF.

This clonotype has a handful of counts. The chain couples TRBV28 to TRBJ1-1; no clear D. The germline V gene encodes CDR1 MDHEN and CDR2 SYDVKM. CDR3 length: 10 residues. Trimming removed 11 bases at V and 7 bases at J, with 11 bases between. DNA for the CDR3: TGTGCCCCCAGAGGGTTTGAAGCTTTCTTT. Translated, it gives CAPRGFEAFF.

The V and J genes are TRBV9 and TRBJ1-1, with D hard to call. V lost 7 bases and J 3 bases, leaving 13 bases between the germline ends. The germline CDR1 and CDR2 sequences are SGDLS and YYNGEE. The CDR3 extends over 13 amino acids. The CDR3 loop reads CASGPGDDTEAFF. The CDR3 nucleotides are TGTGCCAGCGGGCCTGGCGATGACACTGAAGCTTTCTTT. Complete variable domain (other parts from reference TRBV9 and TRBJ1-1): DSGVTQTPKHLITATGQRVTLRCSPRSGDLSVYWYQQSLDQGLQFLIQYYNGEERAKGNILERFSAQQFPDLHSELNLSSLELGDSALYFCASGPGDDTEAFFGQGTRLTVV.

This clonotype was observed at least ten times. The CDR3: CASSEGTSPLYEQYF. CDR3 nucleotides: TGTGCCAGCAGCGAGGGGACTAGCCCATTATACGAGCAGTACTTC. The gene calls are TRBV9 and TRBJ2-7; TRBD2 aligns across 9 bases. CDR1 is SGDLS, CDR2 YYNGEE, per germline. The V and J ends lost 3 bases and 4 bases, in that order; junction bases with no gene match: 8. This CDR3 spans 15 amino acids.

This clonotype was detected ten times or more. The chain has TRBV3-1 and TRBJ2-5; D remains ambiguous. The V gene lost 3 bases and the J gene lost 4 bases, with 9 bases spanning the gap. Per germline, CDR1 LGHDT and CDR2 YNNKEL (reference sequence). This CDR3 has 13 amino acids. CDR3 bases: TGTGCCAGCAGCCAGGTTAATGGAGAGACCCAGTACTTC. This encodes CASSQVNGETQYF.

V usage is TRBV7-8 and J usage is TRBJ2-7, with D possibly matching TRBD1 (6 bases). The germline V gene has CDR1 SGHVS and CDR2 FQNEAQ. This CDR3 is 15 amino acids long. V lost 4 bases and J 3 bases, leaving 16 bases between the germline ends. The CDR3 protein is CASSSQTGQYYEQYF. The CDR3 DNA sequence: TGTGCCAGCAGCTCCCAAACCGGACAGTACTACGAGCAGTACTTC. Complete variable domain (other parts from reference TRBV7-8 and TRBJ2-7): GAGVSQSPRYKVAKRGQDVALRCDPISGHVSLFWYQQALGQGPEFLTYFQNEAQLDKSGLPSDRFFAERPEGSVSTLKIQRTQQEDSAVYLCASSSQTGQYYEQYFGPGTRLTVT.

This clonotype was picked up many times. CDR3 amino acids: CASSLFLRSPPVSSYNEQFF. The CDR3 bases are TGTGCCAGCAGTTTGTTTCTGCGGTCGCCTCCGGTTAGCTCCTACAATGAGCAGTTCTTC. The V and J genes are TRBV27 and TRBJ2-1; no firm D call. V was shortened by 3 bases and J by 0 bases, with 24 bases between the two germline ends. This CDR3 contains 20 residues. Germline V gene sequence: CDR1 MNHEY, CDR2 SMNVEV (reference sequence).

This clonotype was picked up many times. The CDR3 sequence: CASSTMHGTGELFF. In DNA, the CDR3 is TGTGCCAGTAGTACGATGCACGGCACCGGGGAGCTGTTTTTT. V usage is TRBV19 and J usage is TRBJ2-2, with D unclear. The CDR3 consists of 14 residues. V was cut by 4 bases and J by 4 bases, with 10 bases left in between. Germline assignment: CDR1 LNHDA and CDR2 SQIVND (reference sequence).